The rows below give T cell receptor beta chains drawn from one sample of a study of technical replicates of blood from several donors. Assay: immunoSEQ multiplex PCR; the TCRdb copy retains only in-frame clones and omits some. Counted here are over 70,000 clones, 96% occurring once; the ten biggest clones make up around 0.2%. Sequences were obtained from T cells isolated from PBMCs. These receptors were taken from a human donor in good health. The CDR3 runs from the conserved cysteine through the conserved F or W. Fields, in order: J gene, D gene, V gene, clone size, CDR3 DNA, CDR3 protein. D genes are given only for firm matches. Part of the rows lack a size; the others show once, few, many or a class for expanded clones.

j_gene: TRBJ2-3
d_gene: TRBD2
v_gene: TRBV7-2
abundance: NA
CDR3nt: TGTGCCAGCAGCTTAGGTTATCTTAGCGGGACAGATACGCAGTATTTT
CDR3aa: CASSLGYLSGTDTQYF

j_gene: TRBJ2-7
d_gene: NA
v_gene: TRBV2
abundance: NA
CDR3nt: TGTGCCAGCATCCCTTCTTACGAGCAGTACTTC
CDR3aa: CASIPSYEQYF

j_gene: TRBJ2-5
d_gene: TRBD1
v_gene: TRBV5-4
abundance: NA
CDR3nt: TGTGCCAGCAGCGATTACCGGGACAGAGAAGAGACCCAGTACTTC
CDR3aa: CASSDYRDREETQYF

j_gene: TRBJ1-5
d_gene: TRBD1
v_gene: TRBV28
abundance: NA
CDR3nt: TGTGCCAGCAGCTTTAACAGGGGATATCAGCCCCAGCATTTT
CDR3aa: CASSFNRGYQPQHF

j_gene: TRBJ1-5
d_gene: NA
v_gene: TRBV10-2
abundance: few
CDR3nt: TGCGCCAGCAGTGATGTCGGTTGGGCATCGGCAGGCCAGCCCCAGCATTTT
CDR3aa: CASSDVGWASAGQPQHF

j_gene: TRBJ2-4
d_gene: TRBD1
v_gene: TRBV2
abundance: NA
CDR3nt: TGTGCCAGCAGTGAAAAGGGGGCTGGCAAAAACATTCAGTACTTC
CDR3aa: CASSEKGAGKNIQYF

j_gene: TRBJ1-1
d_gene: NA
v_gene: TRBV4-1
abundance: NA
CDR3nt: TGCGCCAGCAGCCTTAGACAACAAATGAACACTGAAGCTTTCTTT
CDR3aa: CASSLRQQMNTEAFF

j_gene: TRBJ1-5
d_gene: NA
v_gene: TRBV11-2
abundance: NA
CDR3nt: TGTGCCAGCAGCTTAGGTGAGGGTTACAATCAGCCCCAGCATTTT
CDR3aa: CASSLGEGYNQPQHF

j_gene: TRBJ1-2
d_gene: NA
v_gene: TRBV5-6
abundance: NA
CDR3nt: TGTGCCAGCAGCGACAAGTCATTTAACTATGGCTACACCTTC
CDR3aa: CASSDKSFNYGYTF

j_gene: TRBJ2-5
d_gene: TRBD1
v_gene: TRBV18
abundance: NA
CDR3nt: TGTGCCAGCTCATCCCGACAGGGGCAAGAGACCCAGTACTTC
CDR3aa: CASSSRQGQETQYF

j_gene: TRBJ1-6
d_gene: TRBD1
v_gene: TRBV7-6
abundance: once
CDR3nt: TGTGCCAGCAGCCTGACAGGGGGCAGTCTCTATAATTCACCCCTCCACTTT
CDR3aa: CASSLTGGSLYNSPLHF

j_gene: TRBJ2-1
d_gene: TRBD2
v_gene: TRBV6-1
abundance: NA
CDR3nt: TGTGCCAGCAGCTCCGGGACTAGCGGGTTCTATGAGCAGTTCTTC
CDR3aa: CASSSGTSGFYEQFF

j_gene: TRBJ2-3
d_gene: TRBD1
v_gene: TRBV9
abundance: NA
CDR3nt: TGTGCCAGCAGCGTAGGGGGACAGGGAACAGATACGCAGTATTTT
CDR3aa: CASSVGGQGTDTQYF

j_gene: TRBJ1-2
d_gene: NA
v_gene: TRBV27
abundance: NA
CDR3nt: TGTGCCAGCAGGGGCAGGGGAGAAGGCTATGGCTACACCTTC
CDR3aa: CASRGRGEGYGYTF

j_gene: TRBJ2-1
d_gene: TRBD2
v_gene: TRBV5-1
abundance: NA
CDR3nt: TGCGCCAGCAGCTGGACTAGCGGGGCCTACAATGAGCAGTTCTTC
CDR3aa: CASSWTSGAYNEQFF

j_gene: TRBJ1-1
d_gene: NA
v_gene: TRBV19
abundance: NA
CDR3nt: TGTGCCAGTAGTATCCAGGGCCTGAACACTGAAGCTTTCTTT
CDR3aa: CASSIQGLNTEAFF

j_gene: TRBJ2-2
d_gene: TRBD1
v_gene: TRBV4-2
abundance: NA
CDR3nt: TGTGCCAGCAGCCAAGCAGGGGGAAACGCCGGGGAGCTGTTTTTT
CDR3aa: CASSQAGGNAGELFF

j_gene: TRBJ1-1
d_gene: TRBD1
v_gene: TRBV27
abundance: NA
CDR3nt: TGTGCCAGCAGTTTATTACAGGGGCGGGGCACTGAAGCTTTCTTT
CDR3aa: CASSLLQGRGTEAFF

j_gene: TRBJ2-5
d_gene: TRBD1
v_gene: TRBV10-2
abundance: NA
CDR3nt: TGCGCCAGCAGTGAGACAGGGACAGGGGCTGAGACCCAGTACTTC
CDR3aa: CASSETGTGAETQYF

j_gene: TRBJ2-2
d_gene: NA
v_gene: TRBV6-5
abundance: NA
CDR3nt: TGTGCCAGCAGTCAGAGCGCCGGGGAGCTGTTTTTT
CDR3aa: CASSQSAGELFF